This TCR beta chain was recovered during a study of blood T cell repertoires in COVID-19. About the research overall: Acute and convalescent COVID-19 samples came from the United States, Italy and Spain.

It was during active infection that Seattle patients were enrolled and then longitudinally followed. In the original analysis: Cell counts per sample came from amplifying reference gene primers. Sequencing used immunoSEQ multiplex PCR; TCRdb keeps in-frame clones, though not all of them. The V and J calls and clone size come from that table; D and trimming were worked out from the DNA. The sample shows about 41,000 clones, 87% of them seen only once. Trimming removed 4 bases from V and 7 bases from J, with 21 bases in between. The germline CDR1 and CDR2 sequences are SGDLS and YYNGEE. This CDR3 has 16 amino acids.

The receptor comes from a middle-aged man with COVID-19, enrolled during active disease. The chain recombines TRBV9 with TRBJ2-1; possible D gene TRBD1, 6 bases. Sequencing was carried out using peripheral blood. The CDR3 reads CASSLEGSRGGNEQFF. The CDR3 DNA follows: TGTGCCAGCAGCCTCGAAGGGAGCAGGGGCGGAAATGAGCAGTTCTTC.